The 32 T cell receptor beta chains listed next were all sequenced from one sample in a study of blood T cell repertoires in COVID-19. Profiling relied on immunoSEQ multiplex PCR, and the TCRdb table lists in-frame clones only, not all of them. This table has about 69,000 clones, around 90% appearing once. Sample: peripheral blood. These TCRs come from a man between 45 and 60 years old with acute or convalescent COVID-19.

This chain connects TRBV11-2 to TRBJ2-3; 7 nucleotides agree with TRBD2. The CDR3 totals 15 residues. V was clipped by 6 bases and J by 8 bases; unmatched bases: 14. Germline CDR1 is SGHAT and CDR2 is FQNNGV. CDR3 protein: CASRRPGGPQGTQYF. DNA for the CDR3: TGTGCCAGCAGACGTCCGGGAGGCCCGCAGGGTACGCAGTATTTT.

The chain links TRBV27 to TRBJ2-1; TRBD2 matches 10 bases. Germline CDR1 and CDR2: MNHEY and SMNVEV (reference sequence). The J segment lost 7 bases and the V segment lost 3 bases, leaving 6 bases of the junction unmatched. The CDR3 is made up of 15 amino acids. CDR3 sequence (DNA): TGTGCCAGCAGTTTTTTAGCGGGAGGAGGTAATGAGCAGTTCTTC. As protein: CASSFLAGGGNEQFF.

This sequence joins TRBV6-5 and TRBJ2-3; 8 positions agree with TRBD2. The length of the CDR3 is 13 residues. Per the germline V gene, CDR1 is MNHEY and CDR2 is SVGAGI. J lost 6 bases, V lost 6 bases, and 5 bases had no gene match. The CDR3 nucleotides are TGTGCCAGCAGCCGAGCGGGAGCGGATACGCAGTATTTT. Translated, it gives CASSRAGADTQYF.

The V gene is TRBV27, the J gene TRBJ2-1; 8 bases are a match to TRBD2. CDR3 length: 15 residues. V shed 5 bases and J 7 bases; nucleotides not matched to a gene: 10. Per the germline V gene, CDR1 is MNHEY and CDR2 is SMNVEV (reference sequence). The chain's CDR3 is CASSLLAGPGNEQFF. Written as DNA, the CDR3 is TGTGCCAGCAGTCTCCTAGCGGGCCCTGGGAATGAGCAGTTCTTC.

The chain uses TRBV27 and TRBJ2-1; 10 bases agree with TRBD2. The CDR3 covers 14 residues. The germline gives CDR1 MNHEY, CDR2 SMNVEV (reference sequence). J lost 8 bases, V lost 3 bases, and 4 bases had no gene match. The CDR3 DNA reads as TGTGCCAGCAGTTTCAAGCGGGAGGGCGATGAGCAGTTCTTC. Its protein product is CASSFKREGDEQFF.

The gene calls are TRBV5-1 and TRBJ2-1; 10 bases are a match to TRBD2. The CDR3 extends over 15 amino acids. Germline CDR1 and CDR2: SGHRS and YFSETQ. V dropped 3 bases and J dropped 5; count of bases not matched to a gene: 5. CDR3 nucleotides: TGCGCCAGCAGCTCACTAGCGGGGCTGAACAATGAGCAGTTCTTC. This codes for CASSSLAGLNNEQFF.

The CDR3 bases are TGCGCCAGCAGCCAAGATCGGGTCGGGGATACGCAGTATTTT. This translates into CASSQDRVGDTQYF. The J gene is TRBJ2-3, the V gene TRBV4-1; D gene ambiguous. The V end lost 0 bases, the J end lost 6 bases, and 10 bases lay between the germline ends. This CDR3 comprises 14 residues. CDR1 MGHRA and CDR2 YSYEKL come from the germline V gene.

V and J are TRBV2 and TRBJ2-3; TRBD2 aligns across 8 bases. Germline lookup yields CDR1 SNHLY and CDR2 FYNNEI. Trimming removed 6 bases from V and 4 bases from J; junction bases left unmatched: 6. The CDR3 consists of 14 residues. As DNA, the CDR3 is TGTGCCAGCAGAGCTGGGACTAGTGCAGATACGCAGTATTTT. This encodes CASRAGTSADTQYF.

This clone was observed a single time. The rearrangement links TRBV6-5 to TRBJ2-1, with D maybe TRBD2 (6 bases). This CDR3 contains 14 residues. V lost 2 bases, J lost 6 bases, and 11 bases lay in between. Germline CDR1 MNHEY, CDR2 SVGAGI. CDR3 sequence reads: CASSYGLAANEQFF. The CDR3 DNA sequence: TGTGCCAGCAGTTACGGTTTAGCGGCCAATGAGCAGTTCTTC.

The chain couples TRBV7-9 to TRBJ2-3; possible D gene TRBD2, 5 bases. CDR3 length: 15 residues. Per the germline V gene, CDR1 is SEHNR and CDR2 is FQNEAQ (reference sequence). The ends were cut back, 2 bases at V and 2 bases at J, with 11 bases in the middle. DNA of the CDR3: TGTGCCAGCAGCTTACGGGGAGACTACACAGATACGCAGTATTTT. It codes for CASSLRGDYTDTQYF.

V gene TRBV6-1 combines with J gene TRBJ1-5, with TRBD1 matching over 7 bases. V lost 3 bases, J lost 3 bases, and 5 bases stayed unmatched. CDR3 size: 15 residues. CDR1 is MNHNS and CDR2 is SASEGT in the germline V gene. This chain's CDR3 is CASSDNRGFNQPQHF. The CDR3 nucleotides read TGTGCCAGCAGTGATAACAGGGGTTTCAATCAGCCCCAGCATTTT.

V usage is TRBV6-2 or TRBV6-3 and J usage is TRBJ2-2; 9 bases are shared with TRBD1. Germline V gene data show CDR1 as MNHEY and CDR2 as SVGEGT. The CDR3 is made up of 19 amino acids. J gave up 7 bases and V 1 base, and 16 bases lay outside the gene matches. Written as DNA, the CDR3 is TGTGCCAGCAGTTACTTTAACAGGGGGCCCTTAACGCATGGCGGGGAGCTGTTTTTT. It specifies CASSYFNRGPLTHGGELFF.

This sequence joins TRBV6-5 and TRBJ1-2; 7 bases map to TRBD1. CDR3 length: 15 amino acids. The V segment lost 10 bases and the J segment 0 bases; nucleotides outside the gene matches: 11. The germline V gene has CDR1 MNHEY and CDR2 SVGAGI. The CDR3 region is CATYSIGTANYGYTF. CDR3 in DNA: TGTGCCACCTATTCAATCGGGACAGCTAACTATGGCTACACCTTC.

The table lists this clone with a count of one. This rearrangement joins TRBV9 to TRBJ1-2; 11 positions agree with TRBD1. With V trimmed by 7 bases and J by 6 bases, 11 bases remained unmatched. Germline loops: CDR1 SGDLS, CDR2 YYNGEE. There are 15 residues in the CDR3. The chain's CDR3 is CASSLIGQGADGYTF. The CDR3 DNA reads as TGTGCCAGCTCCTTAATCGGACAGGGGGCGGATGGCTACACCTTC.

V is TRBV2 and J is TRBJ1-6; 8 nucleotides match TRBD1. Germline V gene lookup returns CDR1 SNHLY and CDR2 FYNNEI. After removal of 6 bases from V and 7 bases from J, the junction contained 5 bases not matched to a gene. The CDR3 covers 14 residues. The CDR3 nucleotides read TGTGCCAGCAGGGCGACAGGGGCGAATTCACCCCTCCACTTT. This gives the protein CASRATGANSPLHF. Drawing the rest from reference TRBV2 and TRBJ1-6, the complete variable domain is EPEVTQTPSHQVTQMGQEVILRCVPISNHLYFYWYRQILGQKVEFLVSFYNNEISEKSEIFDDQFSVERPDGSNFTLKIRSTKLEDSAMYFCASRATGANSPLHFGNGTRLTVT.

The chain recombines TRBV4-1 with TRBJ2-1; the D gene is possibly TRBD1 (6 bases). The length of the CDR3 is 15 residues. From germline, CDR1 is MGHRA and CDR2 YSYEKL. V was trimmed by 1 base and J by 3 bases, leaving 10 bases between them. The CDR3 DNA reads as TGCGCCAGCAGCCAAGGGACAGAGGACTACAATGAGCAGTTCTTC. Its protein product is CASSQGTEDYNEQFF.

This CDR3 is CATSRVRDSYNEQFF. The CDR3 DNA is TGTGCCACCAGCAGAGTCCGGGACTCATACAATGAGCAGTTCTTC. The V call is TRBV15, the J call TRBJ2-1; a possible D gene is TRBD2 (6 bases). CDR3 size: 15 residues. Per the germline V gene, CDR1 is LNHNV and CDR2 is YYDKDF (reference sequence). Trimming cost V 1 base and J 4 bases, with 11 bases left between them.

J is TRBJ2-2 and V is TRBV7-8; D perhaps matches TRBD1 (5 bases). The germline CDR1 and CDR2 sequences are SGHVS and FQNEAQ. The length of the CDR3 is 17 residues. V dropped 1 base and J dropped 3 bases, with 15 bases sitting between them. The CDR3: CASSLVSAGWDTGELFF. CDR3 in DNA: TGTGCCAGCAGCTTAGTGTCGGCAGGGTGGGACACCGGGGAGCTGTTTTTT.

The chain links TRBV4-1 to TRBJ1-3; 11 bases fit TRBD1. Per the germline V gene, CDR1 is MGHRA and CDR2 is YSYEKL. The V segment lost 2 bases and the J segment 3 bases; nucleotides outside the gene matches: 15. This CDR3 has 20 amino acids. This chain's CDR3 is CASSQPSGTGGYFFGNTIYF. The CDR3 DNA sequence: TGCGCCAGCAGCCAACCTTCCGGGACAGGGGGTTATTTTTTTGGAAACACCATATATTTT.

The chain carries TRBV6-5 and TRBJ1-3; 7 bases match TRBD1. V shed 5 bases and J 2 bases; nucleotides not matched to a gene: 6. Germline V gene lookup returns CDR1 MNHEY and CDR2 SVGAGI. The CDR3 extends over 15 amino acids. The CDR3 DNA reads TGTGCCAGCAGTCCACAGGGGAACCCTGGAAACACCATATATTTT. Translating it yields CASSPQGNPGNTIYF.

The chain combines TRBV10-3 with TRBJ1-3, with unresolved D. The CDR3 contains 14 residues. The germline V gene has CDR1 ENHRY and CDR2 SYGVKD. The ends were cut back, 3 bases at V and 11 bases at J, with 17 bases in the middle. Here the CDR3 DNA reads TGTGCCATCAGTGACCTAAGTGGAGCTGTTTCCATATATTTT. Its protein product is CAISDLSGAVSIYF.

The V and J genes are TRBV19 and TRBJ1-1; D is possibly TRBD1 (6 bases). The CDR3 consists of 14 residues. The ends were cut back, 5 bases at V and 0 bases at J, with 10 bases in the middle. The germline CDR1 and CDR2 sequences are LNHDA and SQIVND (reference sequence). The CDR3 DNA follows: TGTGCCAGTAGTCTTTGGACAGTGAACACTGAAGCTTTCTTT. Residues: CASSLWTVNTEAFF.

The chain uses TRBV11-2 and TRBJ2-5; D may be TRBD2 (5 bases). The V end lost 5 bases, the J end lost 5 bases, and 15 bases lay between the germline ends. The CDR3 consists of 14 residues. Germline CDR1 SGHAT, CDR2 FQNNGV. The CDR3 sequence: CASSPYRGAETQYF. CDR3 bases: TGTGCCAGCAGCCCCTACCGGGGAGCGGAGACCCAGTACTTC.

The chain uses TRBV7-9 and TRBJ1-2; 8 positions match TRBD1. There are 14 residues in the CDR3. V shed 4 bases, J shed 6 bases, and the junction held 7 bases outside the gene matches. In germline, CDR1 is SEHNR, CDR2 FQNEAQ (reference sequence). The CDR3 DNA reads TGTGCCAGCAGCTCCAGGGGGCTCCGGAATGGCTACACCTTC. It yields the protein CASSSRGLRNGYTF. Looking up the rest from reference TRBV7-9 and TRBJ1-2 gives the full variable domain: DTGVSQNPRHKITKRGQNVTFRCDPISEHNRLYWYRQTLGQGPEFLTYFQNEAQLEKSRLLSDRFSAERPKGSFSTLEIQRTEQGDSAMYLCASSSRGLRNGYTFGSGTRLTVV.

CDR3 in amino acids: CASSSVTGTGELFF. The CDR3, as DNA: TGTGCCAGCAGCTCGGTTACGGGCACCGGGGAGCTGTTTTTT. The chain employs TRBV11-3 and TRBJ2-2, with D unclear. V lost 4 bases, J lost 4 bases, and 10 bases lay in between. Germline assignment: CDR1 SGHNT and CDR2 YENEEA. This CDR3 has 14 residues.

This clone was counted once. The CDR3: CASSVVSSGALSGNTIYF. CDR3 coding DNA: TGTGCCAGCAGCGTAGTATCCTCAGGTGCCCTCTCTGGAAACACCATATATTTT. The genes are TRBV9 and TRBJ1-3; D unclear. The V and J ends lost 0 bases and 0 bases respectively, with 16 bases between them. The germline CDR1 and CDR2 sequences are SGDLS and YYNGEE. CDR3 length equals 18 residues.

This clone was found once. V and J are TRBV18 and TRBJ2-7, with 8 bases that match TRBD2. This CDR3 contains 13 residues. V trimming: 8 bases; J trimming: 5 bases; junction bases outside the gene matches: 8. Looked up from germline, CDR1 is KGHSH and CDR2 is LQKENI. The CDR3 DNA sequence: TGTGCCAGCACCGGGACGGGAGGGAACGAGCAGTACTTC. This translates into CASTGTGGNEQYF.

The CDR3: CATSDPGTTVNEQFF. The CDR3, as DNA: TGTGCCACCAGTGACCCCGGGACTACCGTCAATGAGCAGTTCTTC. J is TRBJ2-1 and V is TRBV24-1; 7 nucleotides align to TRBD2. J gave up 6 bases and V 4 bases, and 8 bases lay outside the gene matches. Per germline, CDR1 KGHDR and CDR2 SFDVKD. The CDR3 is 15 residues long.

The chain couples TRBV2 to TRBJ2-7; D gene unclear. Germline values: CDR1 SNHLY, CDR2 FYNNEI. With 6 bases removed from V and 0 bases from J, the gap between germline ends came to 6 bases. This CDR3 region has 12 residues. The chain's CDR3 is CASSADSYEQYF. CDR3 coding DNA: TGTGCCAGCAGCGCGGACTCCTACGAGCAGTACTTC.

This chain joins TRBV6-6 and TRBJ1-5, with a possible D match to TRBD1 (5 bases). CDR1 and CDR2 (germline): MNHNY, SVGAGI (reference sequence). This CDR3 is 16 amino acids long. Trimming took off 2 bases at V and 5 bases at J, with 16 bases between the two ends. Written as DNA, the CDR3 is TGTGCCAGCAGTTACAGGATGGGGGAGGGTTATCAGCCCCAGCATTTT. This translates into CASSYRMGEGYQPQHF.

CDR3 residues: CATSKGTGGENEKLFF. The CDR3 coding sequence is TGTGCCACCAGCAAAGGGACAGGGGGAGAAAATGAAAAACTGTTTTTT. This rearrangement joins TRBV15 to TRBJ1-4, with TRBD1 matching 11 bases. This CDR3 is 16 amino acids long. Per germline, CDR1 LNHNV and CDR2 YYDKDF (reference sequence). Trimming at V came to 4 bases and at J to 5 bases, leaving 6 bases not matched to a gene.

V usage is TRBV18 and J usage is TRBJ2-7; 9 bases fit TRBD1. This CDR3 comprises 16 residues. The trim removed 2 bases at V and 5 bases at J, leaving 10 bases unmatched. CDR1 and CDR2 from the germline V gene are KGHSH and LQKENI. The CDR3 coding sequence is TGTGCCAGCTCACCAACCAGGGGACAGGGTCCCCACGAGCAGTACTTC. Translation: CASSPTRGQGPHEQYF.